This T cell receptor (beta chain) came from a study of OX40 agonist ivuxolimab in advanced cancers. About the research overall: Three patients responded partially, comprising one with hepatocellular carcinoma and two with cutaneous melanoma.

Germline V gene data show CDR1 as MNHEY and CDR2 as SMNVEV (reference sequence). Deletions cut 0 bases from V and 3 bases from J, with 21 bases between. CDR3 size: 18 residues. Libraries were prepared by immunoSEQ multiplex PCR; TCRdb keeps only in-frame clonotypes and omits some of them. The table shows about 76,000 clones, with about 89% occurring only once. The V gene is TRBV27, the J gene TRBJ2-7, with a tentative D call TRBD1 (5 bases). Sequencing was performed on CD4+ or CD8+ T cells sorted from blood, taken in a trial of the OX40 agonist ivuxolimab. This sequence was found in an adult with an advanced solid tumor such as melanoma, head and neck, liver or kidney cancer. The CDR3 loop reads CASSLSSSPPTVSYEQYF. CDR3 nucleotide sequence: TGTGCCAGCAGTTTATCCTCATCCCCCCCGACAGTCAGCTACGAGCAGTACTTC.